The 32 T cell receptor beta chains presented below share a single source sample, sequenced in a study of shared clonotypes between healthy human individuals. Sequencing used immunoSEQ multiplex PCR; TCRdb keeps in-frame clones, though not all of them. The profile covers roughly 490,000 clones, with about 82% appearing a single time and 10% to 15% taken by the ten largest. Sequences were obtained from PBMCs. These receptor sequences come from a woman aged 40 to 50 in good health. Some clones in this sample may be carry-over from other donors' samples.

V is TRBV28 and J is TRBJ2-6; 12 bases are shared with TRBD2. CDR3 length: 17 residues. The germline CDR1 and CDR2 sequences are MDHEN and SYDVKM. After removal of 6 bases from V and 1 base from J, the junction contained 4 bases not matched to a gene. The CDR3 DNA sequence: TGTGCCAGCAGGTCTAGCGGGAGGGCTTCTGGGGCCAACGTCCTGACTTTC. Its translation: CASRSSGRASGANVLTF. The full variable domain, in which reference TRBV28 and TRBJ2-6 provide the parts outside the CDR3, is DVKVTQSSRYLVKRTGEKVFLECVQDMDHENMFWYRQDPGLGLRLIYFSYDVKMKEKGDIPEGYSVSREKKERFSLILESASTNQTSMYLCASRSSGRASGANVLTFGAGSRLTVL.

The rearrangement joins TRBV27 to TRBJ2-7; D gene unclear. Germline CDR1 and CDR2: MNHEY and SMNVEV (reference sequence). V gave up 1 base and J gave up 0 bases, with 7 bases separating them. There are 14 residues in the CDR3. The CDR3 nucleotides read TGTGCCAGCAGTTTATGGGCGCTCTCCTACGAGCAGTACTTC. Residues: CASSLWALSYEQYF.

This chain uses TRBV10-3 with TRBJ1-1; tentative D call: TRBD1 (5 bases). CDR1 is ENHRY, CDR2 SYGVKD, per germline. Trimming left V 2 bases short and J 4 bases short, with 8 bases between. The CDR3 loop spans 13 amino acids. CDR3 bases: TGTGCCATCAGTGAGGGGGGGTTCACTGAAGCTTTCTTT. This translates into CAISEGGFTEAFF.

The chain links TRBV5-4 to TRBJ2-5; D not resolved. V lost 5 bases to trimming and J lost 3 bases, with 14 bases between them. The CDR3 has 14 residues. Looked up from germline, CDR1 is SGHNT and CDR2 is YYREEE (reference sequence). In DNA form, the CDR3 reads TGTGCCAGCAGTAGACCAGGTGGGGAAGAGACCCAGTACTTC. Protein product: CASSRPGGEETQYF.

This chain links TRBV10-3 with TRBJ2-1; 8 nucleotides match TRBD1. CDR1 ENHRY and CDR2 SYGVKD come from the germline V gene. This CDR3 comprises 16 residues. With V trimmed by 0 bases and J by 6 bases, 7 bases remained unmatched. In nucleotides, the CDR3 is TGTGCCATCAGTGAGTCGGGGCAGGGGGCCTCCAATGAGCAGTTCTTC. Its protein is CAISESGQGASNEQFF.

This rearrangement joins TRBV29-1 to TRBJ1-1, with TRBD1 as a possible D gene (6 bases). Trimming left V 4 bases short and J 7 bases short, with 13 bases between. Germline V lookup: CDR1 SQVTM, CDR2 ANQGSEA. This CDR3 spans 12 amino acids. The CDR3, as DNA: TGCAGCGTTGGAGGGGCCAGGGGTGAAGCTTTCTTT. Its translation: CSVGGARGEAFF.

This chain connects TRBV5-1 to TRBJ2-2; D may be TRBD1 or TRBD2 (5 bases each). V gave up 1 base and J gave up 5 bases, with 12 bases separating them. The germline V gene encodes CDR1 SGHRS and CDR2 YFSETQ. The CDR3 runs 15 residues. The CDR3 region has the DNA TGCGCCAGCAGCTTGAAAGGGACGCGAACCGGGGAGCTGTTTTTT. It is translated as CASSLKGTRTGELFF.

The sample holds a few counts of this clone. This chain uses TRBV5-1 with TRBJ1-2, with unresolved D. The germline V gene encodes CDR1 SGHRS and CDR2 YFSETQ. The CDR3 spans 17 residues. The ends were cut back, 1 base at V and 3 bases at J, with 19 bases in the middle. The CDR3 protein is CASSLYAQDSGDYGYTF. CDR3 DNA: TGCGCCAGCAGCTTGTATGCCCAGGATTCTGGGGACTATGGCTACACCTTC. Using reference TRBV5-1 and TRBJ1-2 for the parts outside the CDR3, the full variable domain is KAGVTQTPRYLIKTRGQQVTLSCSPISGHRSVSWYQQTPGQGLQFLFEYFSETQRNKGNFPGRFSGRQFSNSRSEMNVSTLELGDSALYLCASSLYAQDSGDYGYTFGSGTRLTVV.

The V call is TRBV6-6, the J call TRBJ2-1, with 8 bases that match TRBD2. CDR1 is MNHNY and CDR2 is SVGAGI in the germline V gene (reference sequence). The CDR3 consists of 15 residues. The junction had 6 bases not matched to a gene; V was cut back by 0 bases and J by 8 bases. The CDR3: CASSYSTGGPDEQFF. The CDR3 region has the DNA TGTGCCAGCAGTTACTCTACGGGAGGGCCCGATGAGCAGTTCTTC.

This chain joins TRBV4-2 and TRBJ2-5; TRBD2 agrees at 8 bases. The CDR3 is made up of 19 amino acids. Per germline, CDR1 LGHNA and CDR2 YNFKEQ. V lost 1 base to trimming and J lost 1 base; unmatched junction nucleotides: 14. The CDR3 nucleotides read TGTGCCAGCAGCCAAGGAGCGGGAGTTTGGTCGGCCCGCCAAGAGACCCAGTACTTC. This translates into CASSQGAGVWSARQETQYF.

As to this clone: A much larger clone sits a single nucleotide away, making a read error possible. Other DNA sequences in the same sample also yield this CDR3. The chain links TRBV6-5 to TRBJ2-7; D gene unclear. Germline assignment: CDR1 MNHEY and CDR2 SVGAGI. CDR3 length: 15 amino acids. Trimming took 6 bases from V and 1 from J, leaving 16 bases between them. CDR3 region: CASSLSSLGSYEQYF. The DNA for the CDR3 is TGTGCCAGCAGCCTCAGCTCTTTGGGATCCTACGAGCAGTACTTC.

Turning to this clone: This same CDR3 is encoded by further DNA sequences in the sample. This rearrangement joins TRBV5-4 to TRBJ2-5; 8 nucleotides align to TRBD2. The V gene's germline CDR1 is SGHNT and CDR2 YYREEE (reference sequence). This CDR3 has 15 residues. Germline trimming cut 1 base from V and 2 bases from J; bases unmatched to any gene: 4. CDR3 bases: TGTGCCAGCAGCTTGAGGTTAGCGGGACAAGAGACCCAGTACTTC. Translation: CASSLRLAGQETQYF.

J is TRBJ2-2 and V is TRBV5-1; possibly TRBD2 for D (5 bases). The CDR3 sequence is 16 residues long. Looked up from germline, CDR1 is SGHRS and CDR2 is YFSETQ. V shed 3 bases and J shed 7 bases, with 19 bases lying between them. The CDR3 DNA reads TGCGCCAGCAGCTGGGGTCCGGGATCTTCGAGCGGGGAGCTGTTTTTT. It specifies CASSWGPGSSSGELFF.

Written as DNA, the CDR3 is TGTGCCAGCAATAAAGTTAGGGGGACTAATGAAAAACTGTTTTTT. As protein: CASNKVRGTNEKLFF. The V and J genes are TRBV28 and TRBJ1-4, with D tentatively TRBD1 (6 bases). Germline loops: CDR1 MDHEN, CDR2 SYDVKM. CDR3 size: 15 residues. The ends were cut back, 7 bases at V and 2 bases at J, with 14 bases in the middle. The whole variable domain, filled in from reference TRBV28 and TRBJ1-4, reads DVKVTQSSRYLVKRTGEKVFLECVQDMDHENMFWYRQDPGLGLRLIYFSYDVKMKEKGDIPEGYSVSREKKERFSLILESASTNQTSMYLCASNKVRGTNEKLFFGSGTQLSVL.

This clone was seen a handful of times. The rearrangement joins TRBV6-4 to TRBJ2-1; D is possibly TRBD1 (6 bases). The CDR3 has 16 amino acids. Germline CDR1 is MRHNA and CDR2 is SNTAGT. Trimming cost V 0 bases and J 6 bases, with 15 bases left between them. CDR3 sequence: CASSDSREQGGNEQFF. DNA of the CDR3: TGTGCCAGCAGTGACTCGAGAGAACAGGGTGGCAATGAGCAGTTCTTC.

The chain couples TRBV9 to TRBJ2-1, with 8 bases that match TRBD2. CDR1 SGDLS and CDR2 YYNGEE come from the germline V gene. The CDR3 runs to 14 residues. Losses at the gene ends were 6 bases for V and 8 bases for J; bases not matched to a gene: 10. Written as DNA, the CDR3 is TGTGCCAGCAACTCGGAGCCGACTAGCGATGAGCAGTTCTTC. This encodes CASNSEPTSDEQFF.

This chain connects TRBV7-6 to TRBJ2-7, with TRBD2 identical over 9 bases. The CDR3 consists of 15 residues. The V segment lost 5 bases and the J segment 1 base; nucleotides outside the gene matches: 6. The germline V gene has CDR1 SGHVS and CDR2 FNYEAQ. CDR3 in DNA: TGTGCCAGCAGCCCTCGCAGCGGGAGGTCCTACGAGCAGTACTTC. Translation gives CASSPRSGRSYEQYF.

In this sample, this clone turned up many times. Additional DNA sequences in this sample encode the identical CDR3. The chain recombines TRBV28 with TRBJ1-5; D gene unclear. V lost 5 bases and J 5 bases, leaving 16 bases between the germline ends. The germline V gene has CDR1 MDHEN and CDR2 SYDVKM. CDR3 length: 15 amino acids. CDR3 amino acids: CASSPPKGGDQPQHF. The CDR3 nucleotides read TGTGCCAGCAGTCCCCCCAAGGGTGGGGATCAGCCCCAGCATTTT.

The rearrangement links TRBV27 to TRBJ2-7; no clear D. Trimming took off 2 bases at V and 0 bases at J, with 11 bases between the two ends. CDR1 and CDR2 from the germline V gene are MNHEY and SMNVEV (reference sequence). The CDR3 loop spans 15 amino acids. The chain's CDR3 is CASSLMALSSYEQYF. The CDR3, as DNA: TGTGCCAGCAGTTTAATGGCTCTTAGCTCCTACGAGCAGTACTTC.

The chain has TRBV4-3 and TRBJ1-2; D not certain. Germline CDR1 reads LGHNA; CDR2 reads YSLEER. Trimming took 3 bases from V and 3 from J, leaving 8 bases between them. The CDR3 is 13 amino acids. This chain's CDR3 is CASSQDQYYGYTF. As DNA, the CDR3 is TGCGCCAGCAGCCAGGACCAATACTATGGCTACACCTTC.

This clone appeared a single time. It may be a read error: a sequence one base away is much more abundant. The chain recombines TRBV11-3 with TRBJ1-5; no clear D. Deletions cut 1 base from V and 4 bases from J, with 5 bases between. This CDR3 has 13 residues. In germline, CDR1 is SGHNT, CDR2 YENEEA. The CDR3 spells CASSLARNQPQHF. The CDR3 bases are TGTGCCAGCAGCTTAGCCCGGAATCAGCCCCAGCATTTT.

The chain joins TRBV11-2 to TRBJ1-1; 9 bases are shared with TRBD1. The trim removed 5 bases at V and 5 bases at J, leaving 9 bases unmatched. Germline CDR1 reads SGHAT; CDR2 reads FQNNGV. There are 15 residues in the CDR3. The CDR3 region is CASSRGGQGRTEAFF. The CDR3 region has the DNA TGTGCCAGCAGCCGAGGAGGACAGGGGAGAACTGAAGCTTTCTTT.

This chain connects TRBV5-5 to TRBJ2-5; 9 nucleotides line up with TRBD2. V lost 0 bases, J lost 7 bases, and 10 bases stayed unmatched. CDR1 is SGHKS, CDR2 YYEKEE, per germline (reference sequence). The CDR3 is made up of 16 amino acids. CDR3 in amino acids: CASSLGGTSFGGTQYF. CDR3 coding DNA: TGTGCCAGCAGCTTGGGTGGGACTAGCTTTGGTGGGACCCAGTACTTC.

This chain links TRBV5-1 with TRBJ1-1; no clear D. V dropped 1 base and J dropped 6 bases, with 10 bases sitting between them. This CDR3 is 13 amino acids long. In germline, CDR1 is SGHRS, CDR2 YFSETQ. This chain's CDR3 is CASSLLGNAEAFF. Here the CDR3 DNA reads TGCGCCAGCAGCTTGTTGGGAAATGCTGAAGCTTTCTTT.

The rearrangement uses TRBV7-2 and TRBJ2-3; a possible D gene is TRBD2 (6 bases). V was clipped by 1 base and J by 2 bases, with 10 bases between them. CDR3 length: 15 amino acids. Germline V gives CDR1 SGHTA, CDR2 FQGNSA. The CDR3 is CASSLVAGITDTQYF. The DNA of the CDR3 is TGTGCCAGCAGCTTAGTTGCGGGGATCACAGATACGCAGTATTTT.

Concerning this clone itself: Different DNA sequences within this sample yield the same CDR3. The rearrangement uses TRBV5-1 and TRBJ2-3; D is unresolved. V was trimmed by 0 bases and J by 0 bases, leaving 5 bases between them. The CDR3 is made up of 14 amino acids. CDR1 SGHRS and CDR2 YFSETQ come from the germline V gene. CDR3: CASSLGPSTDTQYF. As DNA, the CDR3 is TGCGCCAGCAGCTTGGGTCCTAGCACAGATACGCAGTATTTT.

Only a few counts were recorded for this clone. Other DNA sequences in this specimen translate into the identical CDR3. The chain joins TRBV18 to TRBJ2-7; D unclear. Germline values: CDR1 KGHSH, CDR2 LQKENI. Trimming cost V 3 bases and J 0 bases, with 9 bases left between them. The CDR3 runs to 14 residues. The CDR3 DNA is TGTGCCAGCTCACCCTCGCAGAGCTCCTACGAGCAGTACTTC. Translated, it gives CASSPSQSSYEQYF.

This chain uses TRBV6-1 with TRBJ1-2; D uncertain. The CDR3 extends over 14 amino acids. V lost 4 bases and J 8 bases, leaving 17 bases between the germline ends. CDR1 MNHNS and CDR2 SASEGT come from the germline V gene. The CDR3 nucleotides are TGTGCCAGCAGTGCTACGCGCGAGGGAAGCGGCTACACCTTC. It translates to CASSATREGSGYTF.

The V and J genes are TRBV4-1 and TRBJ2-4; either TRBD1 or TRBD2 may supply D (6 bases each). The CDR3 extends over 16 amino acids. The V end was cut by 1 base, the J end by 0 bases, with 10 bases between. Germline values: CDR1 MGHRA, CDR2 YSYEKL. The CDR3 spells CASSQGGALAKNIQYF. The CDR3 DNA reads as TGCGCCAGCAGCCAAGGGGGGGCACTAGCCAAAAACATTCAGTACTTC.

The chain joins TRBV5-4 to TRBJ2-2; a weak D match, TRBD1 (5 bases). CDR3 length: 12 amino acids. V was cut by 3 bases and J by 8 bases, with 8 bases left in between. Germline V CDR1 and CDR2: SGHNT, YYREEE (reference sequence). The CDR3 DNA is TGTGCCAGCAGCTCACAGGCAGGGGAGCTGTTTTTT. This translates into CASSSQAGELFF.

V usage is TRBV4-3 and J usage is TRBJ2-2; D assignment may be TRBD1 or TRBD2 (5 bases each). The CDR3 has 15 amino acids. V lost 3 bases to trimming and J lost 1 base, with 9 bases between them. The V gene's germline CDR1 is LGHNA and CDR2 YSLEER. The CDR3 loop reads CASSQFGGNTGELFF. The CDR3 bases are TGCGCCAGCAGCCAGTTTGGGGGGAACACCGGGGAGCTGTTTTTT.

This clone was counted once. V gene TRBV4-3 combines with J gene TRBJ2-1; maybe TRBD2 (5 bases). Trimming stripped 1 base from V and 6 bases from J, with 7 bases between. Germline CDR1 and CDR2: LGHNA and YSLEER. CDR3 size: 13 residues. The CDR3 coding sequence is TGCGCCAGCAGCCAAGGAGGGTCCAATGAGCAGTTCTTC. Amino acids: CASSQGGSNEQFF.